A selection of T cell receptor beta chains follows, all from one sample in a study of long-term antiretroviral therapy in people with HIV. Sequencing was performed with immunoSEQ multiplex PCR; in TCRdb, only in-frame clones are kept and a portion is missing. Among tens of thousands of clones listed, around 95% were seen once. The specimen was unsorted PBMCs, collected 5.3 years after starting antiretroviral therapy. The receptor source for this set is a man aged 50-60 years with HIV. The CDR3 runs from the conserved cysteine through the conserved F or W. The D gene is left open where the match is weak. A clone size is listed for some rows: how often the clone was seen (once, few, many), or a class if it is expanded.

TRBJ2-7	.	.	TRBV25-1	TGTGCCAGCAGTTCCCCACGGGGGGACAGGATAGGCTCCTACGAGCAGTACTTC	CASSSPRGDRIGSYEQYF
TRBJ1-1	.	once	TRBV5-5	TGTGCCAGCAGCTTGGCCCCAGGGTTGAACACTGAAGCTTTCTTT	CASSLAPGLNTEAFF
TRBJ2-1	.	.	TRBV5-1	TGCGCCAGCAGCTTGGCCCGGGGCAGCTACAATGAGCAGTTCTTC	CASSLARGSYNEQFF
TRBJ2-7	.	.	TRBV5-5	TGTGCCAGCAGCTTGGCAGGTGGAAGCTCCTACGAGCAGTACTTC	CASSLAGGSSYEQYF
TRBJ2-1	.	.	TRBV27	TGTGCCAGCAGTTCCCACCTTACGAGCTCCTACAATGAGCAGTTCTTC	CASSSHLTSSYNEQFF
TRBJ1-4	.	.	TRBV9	TGTGCCAGCAGCGTAGGTGTGGGACTGTGGGAAAAACTGTTTTTT	CASSVGVGLWEKLFF
TRBJ1-1	.	.	TRBV7-9	TGTGCCAGAGGGGTCGGCACTGAAGCTTTCTTT	CARGVGTEAFF
TRBJ2-7	TRBD1	.	TRBV29-1	TGCAGCGTTGAGGGGGACAGGGGCAGTATCCACGAGCAGTACTTC	CSVEGDRGSIHEQYF
TRBJ2-2	.	.	TRBV5-1	TGCGCCAGCAGCTTGGTAGCGATTCGGGCGGGGGAGCTGTTTTTT	CASSLVAIRAGELFF
TRBJ1-1	.	once	TRBV5-1	TGCGCCAGCAGCTGGGGGGACATTTCTATGAACACTGAAGCTTTCTTT	CASSWGDISMNTEAFF
TRBJ2-3	TRBD2	.	TRBV5-6	TGTGCCAGCAGCTTGTCCAGGACTAGGGCAGATACGCAGTATTTT	CASSLSRTRADTQYF
TRBJ2-3	.	.	TRBV10-3	TGTGCCATCAGTTCCACAGGGAGCACAGATACGCAGTATTTT	CAISSTGSTDTQYF
TRBJ2-1	TRBD2	.	TRBV6-6	TGTGCCAGCAGGCGGACTAGCGGGGTGTATGAGCAGTTCTTC	CASRRTSGVYEQFF
TRBJ1-4	TRBD1	.	TRBV9	TGTGCCAGCAGCACCGGACAGGGCGGTAATGAAAAACTGTTTTTT	CASSTGQGGNEKLFF
TRBJ2-7	.	.	TRBV11-3	TGTGCCAGCAGCCCAGACTTAGACTACGAGCAGTACTTC	CASSPDLDYEQYF
TRBJ2-7	.	.	TRBV27	TGTGCCAGCAGTTTAATTGGTCAGGGAAACGAGCAGTACTTC	CASSLIGQGNEQYF
TRBJ1-4	TRBD1	.	TRBV29-1	TGCAGCGTCGAGGGACAGGGAGCTGAAAAACTGTTTTTT	CSVEGQGAEKLFF
TRBJ1-2	.	.	TRBV2	TGTGCCAGCAGTGAAGGCGGAGGGCTCAAGTATGGCTACACCTTC	CASSEGGGLKYGYTF
TRBJ2-1	.	.	TRBV30	TGTGCCAGCGGCCAAGTCTACAATGAGCAGTTCTTC	CASGQVYNEQFF
TRBJ1-1	.	once	TRBV30	TGTGCCTGGAGTGGTCCTCGTATGACAGGCTCAGCTTTCTTT	CAWSGPRMTGSAFF
TRBJ1-5	.	.	TRBV7-2	TGTGCCAGCAGCTTAATCCCGGGGGCTGGCAATCAGCCCCAGCATTTT	CASSLIPGAGNQPQHF
TRBJ2-3	TRBD1	.	TRBV9	TGTGCCAGCAGCACCAGCTCCGGGACAGGGGGCCCAGATACGCAGTATTTT	CASSTSSGTGGPDTQYF
TRBJ2-7	TRBD2	.	TRBV5-6	TGTGCCAGCAGCTTGGGGCTACTAGCGGGGGGGCTCTACGAGCAGTACTTC	CASSLGLLAGGLYEQYF
TRBJ2-3	TRBD2	.	TRBV5-4	TGTGCCTGGCTACTAGCGGGGGGACAATTCCCCACAGATACGCAGTATTTT	CAWLLAGGQFPTDTQYF
TRBJ1-2	.	.	TRBV18	TGTGCCAGCTCACCACTAGCGGCAGGGGTTGACTATGGCTACACCTTC	CASSPLAAGVDYGYTF
TRBJ1-5	TRBD1	.	TRBV11-2	TGTGCCAGCAGCTTCCCGGGACAGGGTTGTCAGCCCCAGCATTTT	CASSFPGQGCQPQHF
TRBJ1-2	.	.	TRBV19	TGTGCCAGTAGTACTCAGGGAAACTATGGCTACACCTTC	CASSTQGNYGYTF
TRBJ2-7	.	.	TRBV14	TGTGCCAGCAGCCAAGTTGGGGGCTACGAGCAGTACTTC	CASSQVGGYEQYF
TRBJ2-3	TRBD2	.	TRBV6-1	TGTGCCAGCAGTGAAGCGCTGCTAGCGGGGGGGACAGATACGCAGTATTTT	CASSEALLAGGTDTQYF
TRBJ1-5	.	.	TRBV2	TGTGCCAGCAGTGACGGTTTTAGCAATCAGCCCCAGCATTTT	CASSDGFSNQPQHF
TRBJ2-3	TRBD2	.	TRBV10-2	TGCGCCAGTTTAGCGGGGGGGATCACAGATACGCAGTATTTT	CASLAGGITDTQYF
TRBJ2-7	.	.	TRBV2	TGTGCCAGTCGAAGGGTGGATTACTCCTACGAGCAGTACTTC	CASRRVDYSYEQYF
TRBJ1-1	.	.	TRBV7-3	TGTGCCAGCAGCCCACAGGGTTCAGGTGAAGCTTTCTTT	CASSPQGSGEAFF
TRBJ2-7	.	.	TRBV5-5	TGTGCCAGCAGCTTGGCTGGGGGAGGAGAGTACTTC	CASSLAGGGEYF
TRBJ1-1	.	.	TRBV14	TGTGCCAGCAGCCAAGAACTGCAGGGCACTGAAGCTTTCTTT	CASSQELQGTEAFF
TRBJ1-5	TRBD1	.	TRBV19	TGTGCCAGTAGTATCCGACAGGGTAATCAGCCCCAGCATTTT	CASSIRQGNQPQHF
TRBJ2-3	.	.	TRBV6-6	TGTGCCAGCAGGAAGCGACAGGGCACAGATACGCAGTATTTT	CASRKRQGTDTQYF
TRBJ2-7	.	.	TRBV5-6	TGTGCCAGCAGCTTAGGGCGGACCCGATACGAGCAGTACTTC	CASSLGRTRYEQYF
TRBJ2-2	TRBD2	.	TRBV30	TGTGCCTGGAGTCGCCTAGCGGGGGACGGGGAGCTGTTTTTT	CAWSRLAGDGELFF
TRBJ2-1	.	few	TRBV19	TGTGCCAGTAGTATCGATCTCCAGCGTAATGAGCAGTTCTTC	CASSIDLQRNEQFF
TRBJ2-7	.	.	TRBV15	TGTGCCACCAGCAGAGATGTGGGGGAGCAGTACTTC	CATSRDVGEQYF
TRBJ1-6	TRBD1	.	TRBV7-2	TGTGCCAGCAGCTTAGAGGGGGCCGGCGGTTCACCCCTCCACTTT	CASSLEGAGGSPLHF
TRBJ1-1	.	.	TRBV19	TGTGCCAGTAGGCAGGACAATTTACGAGAAGCTTTCTTT	CASRQDNLREAFF
TRBJ2-3	.	.	TRBV27	TGTGCCAGCAGTGAGGCAGGGGTAGATACGCAGTATTTT	CASSEAGVDTQYF
TRBJ2-7	.	.	TRBV30	TGTGCCTGGAACGTCGGGGGCTACGAGCAGTACTTC	CAWNVGGYEQYF